These T cell receptor beta chains were read from a single sample in a study of Ad26.COV2.S vaccination and SARS-CoV-2 variants. Profiled with immunoSEQ multiplex PCR; TCRdb holds only in-frame clones, not every one. Seen here are about 320,000 clones, around 85% observed once, and the top ten hold 2.1%. The input for sequencing was peripheral blood, taken in a trial of Ad26.COV2.S vaccine versus placebo. The receptors derive from a person aged 18 to 65 who received the Ad26.COV2.S COVID-19 vaccine or a placebo. Each CDR3 is given with its conserved first and last residue. The D gene is left open where the match is weak. The size field is filled for only some rows; it gives once, few, many or a size class.

clone_size j_call d_call v_call cdr3_aa cdr3_nt
- TRBJ2-7 - TRBV11-2 CASSRLGEGSYEQYF TGTGCCAGCAGTAGGTTAGGGGAAGGGTCCTACGAGCAGTACTTC
- TRBJ1-2 - TRBV4-1 CASSQGQGDLNYGYTF TGCGCCAGCAGCCAAGGTCAGGGAGACCTCAACTATGGCTACACCTTC
- TRBJ2-3 TRBD2 TRBV5-4 CASSLGLAGTPGTDTQYF TGTGCCAGCAGCTTGGGACTAGCAGGGACCCCTGGCACAGATACGCAGTATTTT
- TRBJ1-4 - TRBV27 CASSSETGPTNEKLFF TGTGCCAGCAGTTCGGAAACGGGACCAACTAATGAAAAACTGTTTTTT
- TRBJ1-4 - TRBV6-5 CASKEWGTNEKLFF TGTGCCAGCAAGGAGTGGGGTACTAATGAAAAACTGTTTTTT
- TRBJ2-1 TRBD1 TRBV5-1 CASSRRTGNSYNEQFF TGCGCCAGCAGCAGAAGGACAGGGAATTCCTACAATGAGCAGTTCTTC
- TRBJ2-2 - TRBV18 CASSPAGPNTGELFF TGTGCCAGCTCACCGGCGGGGCCGAACACCGGGGAGCTGTTTTTT
- TRBJ1-6 - TRBV28 CASSLIGALHF TGTGCCAGCAGTTTGATAGGGGCCCTCCACTTT
- TRBJ2-5 - TRBV5-1 CASSLDVRSETQYF TGCGCCAGCAGCTTGGACGTGCGTTCCGAGACCCAGTACTTC
- TRBJ1-5 - TRBV5-1 CASSRDGEGNQPQHF TGCGCCAGCAGCCGGGACGGGGAGGGTAATCAGCCCCAGCATTTT
- TRBJ2-6 - TRBV15 CATSRQGGSGANVLTF TGTGCCACCAGCAGACAGGGGGGGTCTGGGGCCAACGTCCTGACTTTC
- TRBJ2-7 - TRBV29-1 CSVKTASYEQYF TGCAGCGTCAAGACAGCCTCCTACGAGCAGTACTTC
- TRBJ2-7 TRBD1 TRBV6-1 CASSERTGLIYEQYF TGTGCCAGCAGTGAGAGGACAGGGCTTATCTACGAGCAGTACTTC
- TRBJ1-2 - TRBV5-4 CASSVGAVGYTF TGTGCCAGCAGCGTGGGGGCAGTAGGCTACACCTTC
- TRBJ2-1 - TRBV29-1 CSVVEAVSSYNEQFF TGCAGCGTTGTTGAGGCGGTTAGCTCCTACAATGAGCAGTTCTTC
- TRBJ1-2 TRBD1 TRBV6-5 CASSRQGSGYTF TGTGCCAGCAGTAGACAGGGTAGTGGCTACACCTTC
- TRBJ2-7 - TRBV7-3 CASSSTGWASYEQYF TGTGCCAGCAGCTCCACAGGGTGGGCTTCCTACGAGCAGTACTTC
few TRBJ1-4 - TRBV2 CASSERDVGAAEKLFF TGTGCCAGCAGCGAAAGGGATGTAGGGGCGGCTGAAAAACTGTTTTTT
- TRBJ2-7 - TRBV7-9 CASSFWGDEQYF TGTGCCAGCAGCTTTTGGGGGGACGAGCAGTACTTC
few TRBJ1-3 TRBD1 TRBV7-3 CASSSTGGSGNTIYF TGTGCCAGCAGCTCGACAGGGGGTAGTGGAAACACCATATATTTT
- TRBJ2-7 TRBD1 TRBV7-6 CASSSGTGGSYEQYF TGTGCCAGCAGCTCCGGGACAGGGGGCTCCTACGAGCAGTACTTC
- TRBJ2-3 TRBD2 TRBV3-1/TRBV3-2 CASSPGGSGGALGGTDTQYF TGTGCCAGCTCCCCAGGGGGTAGCGGGGGGGCCCTGGGCGGCACAGATACGCAGTATTTT
- TRBJ1-1 - TRBV18 CASSPSQGNTEAFF TGTGCCAGCTCACCAAGTCAGGGGAACACTGAAGCTTTCTTT
- TRBJ1-6 TRBD1 TRBV5-1 CASSQRTGGVSSPLHF TGCGCCAGCAGCCAACGGACAGGGGGGGTCAGTTCACCCCTCCACTTT
- TRBJ1-6 - TRBV5-6 CASSSPGQYNSPLHF TGTGCCAGCAGCTCCCCAGGACAGTATAATTCACCCCTCCACTTT
once TRBJ2-3 TRBD2 TRBV6-5 CASRLAGGLTDTQYF TGTGCCAGCAGATTAGCGGGGGGTCTCACAGATACGCAGTATTTT
- TRBJ1-2 - TRBV3-1/TRBV3-2 CASSQTMSYGYTF TGTGCCAGCAGCCAAACTATGTCCTATGGCTACACCTTC
- TRBJ2-1 - TRBV6-5 CASSTPGTPKQFF TGTGCCAGCAGTACCCCGGGGACCCCAAAGCAGTTCTTC
once TRBJ2-5 - TRBV7-6 CASSTASQGLETQYF TGTGCCAGCAGCACAGCGTCGCAGGGGTTAGAGACCCAGTACTTC